The clone carrying this T cell receptor (beta chain) has just one count. The antigen remains unidentified. The primer mix had 60 Vbeta and 13 Jbeta primers. Using immunoSEQ multiplex PCR, the repertoire was profiled, and TCRdb retains in-frame clones only, with some absent. The sample comprises fewer than 200,000 clones, 60% to 80% of which are singletons, and 6% to 7% rests with the top ten. This entry is derived from a study of cytomegalovirus exposure and HLA in healthy donors. Trimming stripped 0 bases from V and 1 base from J, with 11 bases between. From germline, CDR1 is WNHNN and CDR2 SYGVQD (reference sequence). CDR3 size: 16 residues. Study outcomes and limitations: In a later analysis, HLA-associated TCR beta chains were more clonally expanded than equally common others. Later analysis identified a missense DCLRE1C variant that was linked to TCR beta V- and J-gene trimming. High specificity and sensitivity for cytomegalovirus status were reported for the classifier.

The TCR originated in a man in his forties in good health and CMV-seropositive. Sample: PBMCs. The chain carries TRBV10-1 and TRBJ2-3; tentative D call: TRBD1 (6 bases). Here the CDR3 reads CASSESGAGGTDTQYF. In DNA, the CDR3 is TGCGCCAGCAGTGAGTCTGGGGCAGGGGGCACAGATACGCAGTATTTT.